This note documents a single T cell receptor (beta chain) sequence. Its target is unknown. From the RT-PCR reads, TCRdb called clonotypes with MiXCR, one entry per CDR3 protein. The table records about 520,000 distinct CDR3 sequences, roughly 25% of them present only once. Germline V CDR1 and CDR2: MNHEY, SVGAGI. V trimming: 6 bases; J trimming: 6 bases; junction bases outside the gene matches: 6. The CDR3 extends over 13 amino acids. The data originate from a study of response to subunit inactivated influenza vaccine. Study results and caveats: Few additional T cells are recruited per seasonal influenza vaccination, authors suggested.

The clonotype comes from a man aged 45-65 years who received an inactivated influenza vaccine. This chain links TRBV6-5 with TRBJ2-7; 9 positions agree with TRBD2. The starting material was CD4+ T cells sorted from PBMCs, obtained 5 days after vaccination. The CDR3 protein is CASRLAGVSEQYF. The CDR3 bases are TGTGCCAGCAGATTAGCGGGAGTAAGCGAGCAGTACTTC.